The 27 T cell receptor beta chains given below trace back to one sample, sequenced in a study of beta chain features in type 1 diabetes. Regarding the study as a whole: Moderately but significantly shorter TCRB CDR3s were found in Type 1 diabetes patients in all four CD4+ subsets.

Expressed TCRB transcripts were sequenced because the isolated RNA had all been reverse transcribed beforehand. Profiling relied on immunoSEQ multiplex PCR, and the TCRdb table lists in-frame clones only, not all of them. The sample lists 300,000 to 450,000 clones; 10% to 15% were seen once. The antigens these receptors bind are not known. Sequenced sample: naive CD4+ T cells from blood. These receptors originate from a young woman with type 1 diabetes.

The chain is built from TRBV5-4 and TRBJ2-6; 9 bases line up with TRBD1. The V segment lost 3 bases and the J segment 2 bases; nucleotides outside the gene matches: 6. The CDR3 extends over 17 amino acids. From germline, CDR1 is SGHNT and CDR2 YYREEE (reference sequence). CDR3 protein: CASSSAQGAAGANVLTF. CDR3 DNA: TGTGCCAGCAGCTCTGCACAGGGGGCGGCTGGGGCCAACGTCCTGACTTTC.

The V call is TRBV7-2, the J call TRBJ2-7, with D perhaps TRBD2 (6 bases). The CDR3 has 14 residues. CDR1 SGHTA and CDR2 FQGNSA come from the germline V gene. Trimming removed 3 bases from V and 5 bases from J, with 14 bases in between. CDR3 loop: CASSFRGERHEQYF. Here the CDR3 DNA reads TGTGCCAGCAGCTTTCGCGGGGAGCGACACGAGCAGTACTTC.

J is TRBJ1-2 and V is TRBV28; the D gene is possibly TRBD1 (5 bases). This CDR3 spans 13 amino acids. The germline V gene has CDR1 MDHEN and CDR2 SYDVKM. The V and J ends lost 7 bases and 2 bases respectively, with 11 bases between them. CDR3 sequence (DNA): TGTGCCAGCACCCTTGACAGAAACTATGGCTACACCTTC. Amino acid sequence: CASTLDRNYGYTF.

This clone showed up just a few times. The gene calls are TRBV30 and TRBJ1-5; TRBD1 matches at 9 bases. The CDR3 covers 15 residues. V was clipped by 5 bases and J by 0 bases; unmatched bases: 5. Germline loops: CDR1 GTSNPN, CDR2 SVGIG (reference sequence). The chain's CDR3 is CAWGTGPYSNQPQHF. CDR3 bases: TGTGCCTGGGGGACAGGGCCCTATAGCAATCAGCCCCAGCATTTT. The whole variable domain, remainder taken from reference TRBV30 and TRBJ1-5, is SQTIHQWPATLVQPVGSPLSLECTVEGTSNPNLYWYRQAAGRGLQLLFYSVGIGQISSEVPQNLSASRPQDRQFILSSKKLLLSDSGFYLCAWGTGPYSNQPQHFGDGTRLSIL.

This clone was recorded a few times. V usage is TRBV6-6 and J usage is TRBJ1-1; D might be TRBD1 (6 bases). Germline-derived CDR1 and CDR2 are MNHNY and SVGAGI (reference sequence). Trimming stripped 1 base from V and 6 bases from J, with 15 bases between. The CDR3 covers 15 residues. CDR3 nucleotides: TGTGCCAGCAGTTACTGGGGTGTGGACAGTCCTGAAGCTTTCTTT. The encoded protein is CASSYWGVDSPEAFF.

The chain uses TRBV5-8 and TRBJ1-2; perhaps TRBD1 as D (6 bases). Germline CDR1 and CDR2: SGHTS and YDEGEE. Trimming removed 4 bases at V and 5 bases at J, with 12 bases between. The CDR3 has 13 amino acids. The CDR3 loop is CASSLRTVYGYTF. In nucleotides, the CDR3 is TGTGCCAGCAGCCTCCGGACAGTGTATGGCTACACCTTC. The whole variable domain, filled in from reference TRBV5-8 and TRBJ1-2, reads EAGVTQSPTHLIKTRGQQATLRCSPISGHTSVYWYQQALGLGLQFLLWYDEGEERNRGNFPPRFSGRQFPNYSSELNVNALELEDSALYLCASSLRTVYGYTFGSGTRLTVV.

The chain employs TRBV7-2 and TRBJ2-1; 7 nucleotides line up with TRBD1. The ends lost 7 bases at V and 0 bases at J; junction bases unmatched: 9. Per the germline V gene, CDR1 is SGHTA and CDR2 is FQGNSA. The CDR3 length is 16 residues. Here the CDR3 reads CASIIPGQSSYNEQFF. CDR3 DNA sequence: TGTGCCAGCATAATACCGGGACAGTCCTCCTACAATGAGCAGTTCTTC.

This clone has just a few counts. The genes are TRBV6-6 and TRBJ1-2, with 7 bases fitting TRBD1. CDR3 size: 14 residues. Unmatched junction bases numbered 7, after V lost 7 bases and J lost 2 bases. Germline V gives CDR1 MNHNY, CDR2 SVGAGI (reference sequence). CDR3 amino acids: CASNPQGLNYGYTF. The CDR3 DNA follows: TGTGCCAGCAATCCACAGGGGTTGAACTATGGCTACACCTTC.

The rearrangement links TRBV9 to TRBJ2-3, with 10 bases that match TRBD2. V lost 3 bases to trimming and J lost 2 bases; unmatched junction nucleotides: 6. Germline V lookup: CDR1 SGDLS, CDR2 YYNGEE. CDR3 length: 16 amino acids. The CDR3 spells CASSGSGLAYTDTQYF. The CDR3 region has the DNA TGTGCCAGCAGCGGATCGGGACTAGCGTACACAGATACGCAGTATTTT.

This clone was detected a few times. This chain connects TRBV2 to TRBJ2-3, with a tentative D call TRBD1 (6 bases). This CDR3 has 14 residues. V was pared by 6 bases and J by 2 bases, with 12 bases between. Germline V lookup: CDR1 SNHLY, CDR2 FYNNEI. CDR3 protein: CASRAGTPTDTQYF. The CDR3 region has the DNA TGTGCCAGCAGGGCCGGGACACCCACAGATACGCAGTATTTT.

The table lists this clone with a few counts. The rearrangement joins TRBV18 to TRBJ2-4; 7 bases map to TRBD1. Trimming removed 4 bases from V and 6 bases from J; junction bases left unmatched: 6. CDR3 length equals 14 residues. Germline CDR1 reads KGHSH; CDR2 reads LQKENI. The DNA for the CDR3 is TGTGCCAGCTCACAACCGGGACAGCCAAACATTCAGTACTTC. Protein sequence: CASSQPGQPNIQYF. Full variable domain (remainder filled in from reference TRBV18 and TRBJ2-4): NAGVMQNPRHLVRRRGQEARLRCSPMKGHSHVYWYRQLPEEGLKFMVYLQKENIIDESGMPKERFSAEFPKEGPSILRIQQVVRGDSAAYFCASSQPGQPNIQYFGAGTRLSVL.

This clone has only a few counts. V usage is TRBV6-5 and J usage is TRBJ2-7, with 10 bases fitting TRBD2. Germline CDR1 MNHEY, CDR2 SVGAGI. Germline trimming cut 4 bases from V and 1 base from J; bases unmatched to any gene: 4. The CDR3 sequence is 15 residues long. The CDR3, as DNA: TGTGCCAGCAGTTCCCCGGGACTAGCGTCCTACGAGCAGTACTTC. Translating it yields CASSSPGLASYEQYF.

The chain joins TRBV5-4 to TRBJ1-1; tentative D call: TRBD1 (6 bases). V lost 4 bases and J lost 2, with 21 bases in between. CDR1 SGHNT and CDR2 YYREEE come from the germline V gene (reference sequence). This CDR3 is 17 amino acids long. The CDR3 DNA reads TGTGCCAGCAGCCCCCCGACCCGGACAGCACTTAACACTGAAGCTTTCTTT. It specifies CASSPPTRTALNTEAFF.

In this sample, this clone turned up a few times. CDR3 region: CASSESGETQYF. Written as DNA, the CDR3 is TGTGCCAGCAGTGAGTCCGGAGAGACCCAGTACTTC. The rearrangement links TRBV25-1 to TRBJ2-5; D unclear. Germline CDR1 is MGHDK and CDR2 is SYGVNS. The CDR3 consists of 12 residues. V lost 3 bases and J 4 bases, leaving 6 bases between the germline ends.

There are a few counts of this clone. The J gene is TRBJ1-1, the V gene TRBV19; D gene uncertain. Germline V gene lookup returns CDR1 LNHDA and CDR2 SQIVND (reference sequence). Deletions cut 9 bases from V and 0 bases from J, with 17 bases between. The CDR3 loop spans 15 amino acids. The CDR3 DNA sequence: TGTGCCAGCACAAACCGAGGCGGGGTGAACACTGAAGCTTTCTTT. It translates to CASTNRGGVNTEAFF.

This clone showed up just a few times. This CDR3 reads CASASRGAQETQYF. The CDR3 DNA is TGTGCCAGCGCATCTCGTGGGGCCCAAGAGACCCAGTACTTC. The chain links TRBV25-1 to TRBJ2-5, with a weak D call TRBD1 (5 bases). CDR1 is MGHDK and CDR2 is SYGVNS in the germline V gene. The CDR3 totals 14 residues. Deletions cut 8 bases from V and 1 base from J, with 14 bases between.

This clone was detected only a few times. V gene TRBV29-1 combines with J gene TRBJ1-1, with 9 positions matching TRBD1. CDR3 length equals 14 residues. Losses at the gene ends were 1 base for V and 4 bases for J; bases not matched to a gene: 4. CDR1 is SQVTM, CDR2 ANQGSEA, per germline. CDR3 in amino acids: CSVEGDRAATEAFF. CDR3 bases: TGCAGCGTTGAAGGGGACAGGGCCGCCACTGAAGCTTTCTTT.

This chain joins TRBV27 and TRBJ2-7; D is unclear. Trimming stripped 5 bases from V and 0 bases from J, with 8 bases between. This CDR3 spans 13 amino acids. Germline assignment: CDR1 MNHEY and CDR2 SMNVEV (reference sequence). CDR3 in amino acids: CASSLLPSYEQYF. The CDR3 nucleotides read TGTGCCAGCAGTCTCCTCCCCTCCTACGAGCAGTACTTC.

The chain recombines TRBV7-9 with TRBJ2-7; weak D call: TRBD1 (6 bases). CDR1 and CDR2 from the germline V gene are SEHNR and FQNEAQ (reference sequence). V shed 5 bases and J shed 4 bases, with 15 bases lying between them. The CDR3 has 14 amino acids. CDR3 sequence (DNA): TGTGCCAGCAGCATAAGGGGGACGGAATACGAGCAGTACTTC. This encodes CASSIRGTEYEQYF.

CDR3 DNA sequence: TGCGCCAGCAGCGTAACTAGCGGGAGCCCCAATGAGCAGTTCTTC. This encodes CASSVTSGSPNEQFF. The V and J genes are TRBV5-1 and TRBJ2-1, with 11 bases that match TRBD2. V shed 4 bases, J shed 6 bases, and the junction held 6 bases outside the gene matches. CDR3 length: 15 amino acids. Germline values: CDR1 SGHRS, CDR2 YFSETQ.

This clone was seen only a few times. J is TRBJ1-5 and V is TRBV5-1; perhaps TRBD1 as D (5 bases). CDR3 length equals 15 residues. The germline V and J ends were trimmed by 5 bases and 1 base, with 13 bases remaining between them. CDR1 and CDR2 from the germline V gene are SGHRS and YFSETQ. The CDR3 reads CASRPGGESNQPQHF. CDR3 nucleotides: TGCGCCAGCAGACCGGGGGGAGAAAGCAATCAGCCCCAGCATTTT.

CDR3 sequence reads: CASSLGGAAGNNEQFF. CDR3 nucleotide sequence: TGTGCCAGCAGCTTAGGCGGGGCGGCGGGGAACAATGAGCAGTTCTTC. J is TRBJ2-1 and V is TRBV5-4, with TRBD2 as a possible D gene (6 bases). The CDR3 runs to 16 residues. Germline CDR1 and CDR2: SGHNT and YYREEE (reference sequence). V lost 2 bases and J lost 5, with 17 bases in between.

This chain joins TRBV7-2 and TRBJ1-5, with D hard to call. The V gene's germline CDR1 is SGHTA and CDR2 FQGNSA. The germline V and J ends were trimmed by 1 base and 3 bases, with 7 bases remaining between them. The CDR3 length is 14 residues. CDR3 DNA sequence: TGTGCCAGCAGCTTAGGGGAGGCCAATCAGCCCCAGCATTTT. Encoded protein: CASSLGEANQPQHF.

This chain joins TRBV14 and TRBJ2-5, with 8 bases fitting TRBD2. Trimming at V came to 1 base and at J to 5 bases, leaving 6 bases not matched to a gene. CDR1 and CDR2 from the germline V gene are SGHDN and FVKESK. This CDR3 contains 15 residues. CDR3 amino acids: CASSQARGARETQYF. DNA of the CDR3: TGTGCCAGCAGCCAAGCGCGGGGGGCCCGGGAGACCCAGTACTTC.

The gene calls are TRBV5-1 and TRBJ2-5, with D tentatively TRBD2 (6 bases). The CDR3 totals 14 residues. Germline lookup yields CDR1 SGHRS and CDR2 YFSETQ. V was pared by 0 bases and J by 5 bases, with 11 bases between. CDR3 amino acids: CASSLAGGIETQYF. The CDR3 region has the DNA TGCGCCAGCAGCTTGGCCGGAGGGATTGAGACCCAGTACTTC.

This clone was observed a handful of times. The chain combines TRBV7-9 with TRBJ1-1; TRBD1 aligns across 8 bases. Germline V CDR1 and CDR2: SEHNR, FQNEAQ (reference sequence). This CDR3 spans 14 amino acids. With V trimmed by 5 bases and J by 7 bases, 9 bases remained unmatched. CDR3 residues: CASSIGQGGDEAFF. The CDR3 DNA is TGTGCCAGCAGCATTGGACAGGGAGGCGATGAAGCTTTCTTT.

The rearrangement uses TRBV18 and TRBJ2-3, with D perhaps matching TRBD2 (5 bases). V lost 8 bases and J 3 bases, leaving 12 bases between the germline ends. The CDR3 extends over 13 amino acids. Germline loops: CDR1 KGHSH, CDR2 LQKENI. The CDR3, as DNA: TGTGCCAGCGTAACGGGGATAACAGATACGCAGTATTTT. Its translation: CASVTGITDTQYF. The variable domain in full, completed from reference TRBV18 and TRBJ2-3, reads NAGVMQNPRHLVRRRGQEARLRCSPMKGHSHVYWYRQLPEEGLKFMVYLQKENIIDESGMPKERFSAEFPKEGPSILRIQQVVRGDSAAYFCASVTGITDTQYFGPGTRLTVL.